This T cell receptor (beta chain) was sequenced for a study of cytomegalovirus exposure and HLA in healthy donors. Study-level information: The 120 or so validation repertoires were produced on the same platform as the roughly 700 repertoires of the first cohort. This was reported in a later analysis.

About this clone: The sample holds other DNA sequences that translate to the same CDR3.

V shed 2 bases and J shed 2 bases, with 6 bases lying between them. Germline assignment: CDR1 MNHEY and CDR2 SVGAGI. The CDR3 length is 13 residues. TCRdb's copy holds only in-frame clones and misses some; the assay was immunoSEQ multiplex PCR. The sample has roughly 62,000 clones; roughly 94% are singletons. The specimen sequenced was PBMCs. V usage is TRBV6-5 and J usage is TRBJ1-1; D remains ambiguous. The TCR originated in a man aged 18-30 years in good health and CMV-seronegative. As DNA, the CDR3 is TGTGCCAGCAGTTACCAGGAAAACACTGAAGCTTTCTTT. This gives the protein CASSYQENTEAFF.